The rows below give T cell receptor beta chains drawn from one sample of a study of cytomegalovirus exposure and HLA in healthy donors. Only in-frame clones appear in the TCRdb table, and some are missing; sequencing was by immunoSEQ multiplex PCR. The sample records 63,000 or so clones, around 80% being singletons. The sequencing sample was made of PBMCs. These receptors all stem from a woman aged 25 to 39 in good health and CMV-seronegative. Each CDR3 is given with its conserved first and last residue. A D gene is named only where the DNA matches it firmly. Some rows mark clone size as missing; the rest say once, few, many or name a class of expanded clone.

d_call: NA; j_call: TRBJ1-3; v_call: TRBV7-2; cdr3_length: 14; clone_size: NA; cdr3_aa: CASFEQGTGNTIYF; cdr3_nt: TGTGCCAGCTTCGAGCAGGGCACTGGAAACACCATATATTTT
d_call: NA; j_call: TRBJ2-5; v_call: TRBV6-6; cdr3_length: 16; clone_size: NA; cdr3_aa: CASSPPDRSYQETQYF; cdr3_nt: TGTGCCAGCAGCCCGCCGGACAGATCGTACCAAGAGACCCAGTACTTC
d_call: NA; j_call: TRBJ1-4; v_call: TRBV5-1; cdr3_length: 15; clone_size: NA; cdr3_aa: CASSLTGPTNEKLFF; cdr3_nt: TGCGCCAGCAGCTTGACAGGGCCAACTAATGAAAAACTGTTTTTT
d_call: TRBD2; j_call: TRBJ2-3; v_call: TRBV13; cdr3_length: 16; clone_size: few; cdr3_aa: CASSFGQRGITDTQYF; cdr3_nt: TGTGCCAGCAGCTTCGGACAGCGGGGGATAACAGATACGCAGTATTTT
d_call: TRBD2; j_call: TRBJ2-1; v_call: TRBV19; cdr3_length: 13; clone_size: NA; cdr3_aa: CASLGLAWDEQFF; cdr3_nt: TGTGCCAGCCTTGGACTAGCGTGGGATGAGCAGTTCTTC
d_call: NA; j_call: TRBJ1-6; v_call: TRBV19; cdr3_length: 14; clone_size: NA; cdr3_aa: CASSIKLFGSPLHF; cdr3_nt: TGTGCCAGTAGTATAAAACTATTCGGCTCACCCCTCCACTTT
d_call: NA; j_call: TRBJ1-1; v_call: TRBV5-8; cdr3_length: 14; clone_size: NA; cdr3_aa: CASSSDGVNTEAFF; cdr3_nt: TGTGCCAGCAGCTCGGACGGGGTAAACACTGAAGCTTTCTTT
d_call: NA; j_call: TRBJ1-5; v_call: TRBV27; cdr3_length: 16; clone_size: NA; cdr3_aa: CASSITTEGSNQPQHF; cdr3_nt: TGTGCCAGCAGTATTACCACAGAGGGTTCCAATCAGCCCCAGCATTTT
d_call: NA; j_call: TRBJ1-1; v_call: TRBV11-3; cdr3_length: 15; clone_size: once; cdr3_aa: CASSKDGAGPTEAFF; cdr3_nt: TGTGCCAGCAGCAAAGATGGGGCAGGCCCAACTGAAGCTTTCTTT
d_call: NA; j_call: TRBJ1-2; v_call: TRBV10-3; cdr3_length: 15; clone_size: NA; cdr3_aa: CAISSAGRGDYGYTF; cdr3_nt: TGTGCCATCTCCTCGGCAGGACGGGGGGACTATGGCTACACCTTC
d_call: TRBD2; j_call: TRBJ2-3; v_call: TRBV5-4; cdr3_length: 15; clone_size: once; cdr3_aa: CASSLLRGGHDTQYF; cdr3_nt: TGTGCCAGCAGCTTGTTGCGGGGGGGCCACGATACGCAGTATTTT
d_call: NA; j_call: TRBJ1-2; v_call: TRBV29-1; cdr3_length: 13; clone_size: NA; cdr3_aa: CSALTVLGDGYTF; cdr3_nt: TGCAGCGCGCTTACGGTTCTCGGGGATGGCTACACCTTC
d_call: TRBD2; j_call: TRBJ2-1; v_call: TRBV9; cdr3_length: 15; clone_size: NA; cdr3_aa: CASRPGSGGANEQFF; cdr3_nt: TGTGCCAGCAGGCCAGGGAGCGGGGGGGCGAATGAGCAGTTCTTC
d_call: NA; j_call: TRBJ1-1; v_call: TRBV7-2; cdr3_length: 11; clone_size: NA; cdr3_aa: CASSSYTEAFF; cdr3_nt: TGTGCCAGCAGCTCGTACACTGAAGCTTTCTTT
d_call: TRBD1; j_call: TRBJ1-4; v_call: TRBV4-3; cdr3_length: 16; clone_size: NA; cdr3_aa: CASSQSTGGRSEKLFF; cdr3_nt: TGCGCCAGCAGCCAGTCAACAGGGGGCAGGAGTGAAAAACTGTTTTTT
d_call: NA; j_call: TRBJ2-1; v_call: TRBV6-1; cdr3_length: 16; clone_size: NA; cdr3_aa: CASSEAGGASYNEQFF; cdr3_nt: TGTGCCAGCAGTGAAGCGGGGGGGGCTTCCTACAATGAGCAGTTCTTC